This T cell receptor (beta chain) was captured in a study of CD8 T cells in Susac syndrome. An amount of RNA that ranged from roughly 0.5 to 1 ug was reverse transcribed with random hexamers. The authors amplified TCR beta CDR3 across 54 Vbeta and 13 Jbeta using immunoSEQ multiplex PCR. MiXCR was run by TCRdb on the immunoSEQ multiplex PCR reads, yielding one entry per CDR3 protein. The sample yields 180,000 or so distinct CDR3 sequences, approximately 94% seen once. TEMRA cells were FACS-enriched, and CD8+ and CD4+ T cells were isolated negatively. The source of this sequence is a human donor in good health. Source material: CD4+ T cells from PBMCs.

CDR3 bases: TGTGCCAGCAGCTTCAACAGGGGAGGCGAGACCCAGTACTTC. Protein sequence: CASSFNRGGETQYF. The chain combines TRBV7-9 with TRBJ2-5; tentatively, D is TRBD1 (7 bases). From germline, CDR1 is SEHNR and CDR2 FQNEAQ (reference sequence). The CDR3 covers 14 residues. V was pared by 3 bases and J by 5 bases, with 13 bases between.